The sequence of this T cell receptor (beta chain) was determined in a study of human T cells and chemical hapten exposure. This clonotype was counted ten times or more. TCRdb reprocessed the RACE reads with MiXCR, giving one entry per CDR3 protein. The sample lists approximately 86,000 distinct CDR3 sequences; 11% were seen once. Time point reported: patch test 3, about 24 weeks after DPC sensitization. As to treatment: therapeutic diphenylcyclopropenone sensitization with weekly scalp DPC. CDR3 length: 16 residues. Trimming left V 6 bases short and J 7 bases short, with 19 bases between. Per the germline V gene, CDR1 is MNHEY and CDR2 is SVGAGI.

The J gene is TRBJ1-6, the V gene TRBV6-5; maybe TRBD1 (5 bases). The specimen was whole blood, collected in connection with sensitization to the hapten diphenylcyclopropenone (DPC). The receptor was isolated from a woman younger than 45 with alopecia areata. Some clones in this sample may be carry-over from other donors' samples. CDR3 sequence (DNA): TGTGCCAGCAGCCGGAGGATGGGGCTCGGGAATTCACCCCTCCACTTT. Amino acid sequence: CASSRRMGLGNSPLHF.